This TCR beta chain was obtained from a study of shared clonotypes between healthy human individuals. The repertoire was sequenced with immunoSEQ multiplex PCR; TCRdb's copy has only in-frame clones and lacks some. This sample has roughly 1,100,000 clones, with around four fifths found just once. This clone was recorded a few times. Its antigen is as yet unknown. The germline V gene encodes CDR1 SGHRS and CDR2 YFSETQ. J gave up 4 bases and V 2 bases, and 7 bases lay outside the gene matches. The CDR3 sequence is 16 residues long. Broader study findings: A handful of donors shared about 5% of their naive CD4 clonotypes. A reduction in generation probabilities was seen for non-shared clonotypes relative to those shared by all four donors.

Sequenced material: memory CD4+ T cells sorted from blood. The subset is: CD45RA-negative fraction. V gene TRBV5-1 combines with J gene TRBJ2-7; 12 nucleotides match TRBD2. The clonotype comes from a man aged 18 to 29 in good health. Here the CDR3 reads CASSLGQTSGSYEQYF. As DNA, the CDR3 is TGCGCCAGCAGCTTAGGCCAGACTAGCGGGAGTTACGAGCAGTACTTC.